The following is a T cell receptor (beta chain) sequence with its context. PCR employed 60 Vbeta and 13 Jbeta primers. TCRdb's table, derived via immunoSEQ multiplex PCR, lists solely in-frame clones and lacks some. Counted here are 120,000 to 150,000 clones, 75% to 80% occurring once; the ten biggest clones make up approximately 4.9%. The data stem from a study of cytomegalovirus exposure and HLA in healthy donors. The CDR3 consists of 15 residues. The V gene's germline CDR1 is LGHNA and CDR2 YNFKEQ. The V gene lost 1 base and the J gene lost 6 bases, with 15 bases spanning the gap. This sequence joins TRBV4-2 and TRBJ1-2, with D tentatively TRBD1 (5 bases). This clonotype originated in a woman in her forties or fifties in good health and CMV-seronegative. Sequenced sample: PBMCs. CDR3 in DNA: TGTGCCAGCAGCCAAGCATCAGCGCCGGGGGATGGCTACACCTTC. It is translated as CASSQASAPGDGYTF.